The 32 T cell receptor beta chains given below trace back to one sample, sequenced in a study of blood T cell repertoires in COVID-19 (dated by TCRdb to 2018 to 2020). Receptor libraries were prepared by the immunoSEQ multiplex PCR assay. TCRdb re-hosts the immuneACCESS table, in-frame sequences only. Its copies lack some clones; in the studies checked, an unresolved V gene accounts for under half of them, and the cause for the rest is not known. The sample table holds fewer than 450,000 clones, of which approximately 90% were seen once. The ten largest clones represent roughly 1.2% of the sample. What was sequenced was PBMCs or T cells enriched from blood (not recorded which). Receptors originate from a young woman who had recovered from COVID-19.

The chain uses TRBV2 and TRBJ1-1; D gene unclear. The germline gives CDR1 SNHLY, CDR2 FYNNEI. Between the trimmed V and J ends, which lost 3 bases and 0 bases, there was a span of 8 bases. The CDR3 spans 14 residues. CDR3 in DNA: TGTGCCAGCAGTGATCAGGTCCTGAACACTGAAGCTTTCTTT. This codes for CASSDQVLNTEAFF. The full variable domain, with the rest looked up from reference TRBV2 and TRBJ1-1, is EPEVTQTPSHQVTQMGQEVILRCVPISNHLYFYWYRQILGQKVEFLVSFYNNEISEKSEIFDDQFSVERPDGSNFTLKIRSTKLEDSAMYFCASSDQVLNTEAFFGQGTRLTVV.

There are a few counts of this clone. This chain joins TRBV7-2 and TRBJ1-4; the match to TRBD1 covers 7 bases. Losses at the gene ends were 3 bases for V and 4 bases for J; bases not matched to a gene: 8. CDR1 and CDR2 from the germline V gene are SGHTA and FQGNSA. The CDR3 has 16 residues. The CDR3 region has the DNA TGTGCCAGCAGCTTCAAGCCTGGGACAGTTAATGAAAAACTGTTTTTT. This translates into CASSFKPGTVNEKLFF.

The J gene is TRBJ1-1, the V gene TRBV4-1; TRBD1 matches at 8 bases. In germline, CDR1 is MGHRA, CDR2 YSYEKL. This CDR3 region has 15 residues. J gave up 0 bases and V 3 bases, and 3 bases lay outside the gene matches. Here the CDR3 reads CASSQTGALNTEAFF. The DNA of the CDR3 is TGCGCCAGCAGCCAGACAGGGGCCCTGAACACTGAAGCTTTCTTT.

The chain uses TRBV3-1 (or the pseudogene TRBV3-2) and TRBJ1-2; possibly TRBD1 for D (5 bases). CDR3 length: 18 residues. Trimming removed 4 bases at V and 2 bases at J, with 23 bases between. The V gene's germline CDR1 is LGHDT and CDR2 YNNKEL (reference sequence). The CDR3: CASSPRDFEKQANYGYTF. The CDR3 nucleotides are TGTGCCAGCAGCCCCCGGGACTTTGAGAAACAGGCGAACTATGGCTACACCTTC.

J is TRBJ1-4 and V is TRBV3-1 (or the pseudogene TRBV3-2); tentatively, D is TRBD1 (5 bases). The CDR3 totals 14 residues. Per germline, CDR1 LGHDT and CDR2 YNNKEL (reference sequence). Trimming removed 3 bases from V and 5 bases from J, with 10 bases in between. The CDR3 coding sequence is TGTGCCAGCAGCCATGAAGGGGTGAATGAAAAACTGTTTTTT. This sequence encodes CASSHEGVNEKLFF.

V gene TRBV5-6 combines with J gene TRBJ1-6; D gene unclear. The CDR3 has 17 residues. Between the trimmed V and J ends, which lost 0 bases and 7 bases, there was a span of 17 bases. The V gene's germline CDR1 is SGHDT and CDR2 YYEEEE. This CDR3 is CASSLADTTAGNSPLHF. The CDR3, as DNA: TGTGCCAGCAGCTTGGCCGACACAACGGCGGGAAATTCACCCCTCCACTTT. Full variable domain (missing parts from reference TRBV5-6 and TRBJ1-6): DAGVTQSPTHLIKTRGQQVTLRCSPKSGHDTVSWYQQALGQGPQFIFQYYEEEERQRGNFPDRFSGHQFPNYSSELNVNALLLGDSALYLCASSLADTTAGNSPLHFGNGTRLTVT.

The gene calls are TRBV4-3 and TRBJ2-7; 11 positions match TRBD1. Germline loops: CDR1 LGHNA, CDR2 YSLEER. This CDR3 has 16 amino acids. V shed 0 bases, J shed 2 bases, and the junction held 3 bases outside the gene matches. This chain's CDR3 is CASSQDQGQGAYEQYF. The CDR3 region has the DNA TGCGCCAGCAGCCAAGATCAGGGACAGGGGGCCTACGAGCAGTACTTC.

The rearrangement links TRBV6-5 to TRBJ2-4, with 8 bases identical to TRBD1. Germline V CDR1 and CDR2: MNHEY, SVGAGI. The J segment lost 0 bases and the V segment lost 6 bases, leaving 4 bases of the junction unmatched. This CDR3 contains 15 residues. The CDR3 sequence is CASRVQGEAKNIQYF. The CDR3 nucleotides read TGTGCCAGCAGGGTACAGGGGGAAGCCAAAAACATTCAGTACTTC.

This chain links TRBV7-9 with TRBJ2-2; a weak D match, TRBD1 (6 bases). Trimming cost V 1 base and J 2 bases, with 11 bases left between them. This CDR3 is 16 amino acids long. Germline CDR1 is SEHNR and CDR2 is FQNEAQ (reference sequence). This CDR3 reads CASSLETGSNTGELFF. The CDR3 DNA sequence: TGTGCCAGCAGCTTAGAAACAGGGTCCAACACCGGGGAGCTGTTTTTT. The whole variable domain, remainder taken from reference TRBV7-9 and TRBJ2-2, is DTGVSQNPRHKITKRGQNVTFRCDPISEHNRLYWYRQTLGQGPEFLTYFQNEAQLEKSRLLSDRFSAERPKGSFSTLEIQRTEQGDSAMYLCASSLETGSNTGELFFGEGSRLTVL.

The CDR3 DNA is TGTGCCACCCCAAACCCGGGACACTCTAACTATGGCTACACCTTC. It codes for CATPNPGHSNYGYTF. The rearrangement joins TRBV2 to TRBJ1-2, with D perhaps TRBD1 (6 bases). The V and J ends lost 10 bases and 0 bases respectively, with 18 bases between them. CDR3 length equals 15 residues. CDR1 and CDR2 (germline): SNHLY, FYNNEI. The full variable domain, completed using reference TRBV2 and TRBJ1-2, is EPEVTQTPSHQVTQMGQEVILRCVPISNHLYFYWYRQILGQKVEFLVSFYNNEISEKSEIFDDQFSVERPDGSNFTLKIRSTKLEDSAMYFCATPNPGHSNYGYTFGSGTRLTVV.

The J gene is TRBJ1-2, the V gene TRBV2; a possible D gene is TRBD1 (5 bases). Germline V gene sequence: CDR1 SNHLY, CDR2 FYNNEI. V gave up 1 base and J gave up 6 bases, with 9 bases separating them. This CDR3 is 13 amino acids long. The CDR3 here is CASSEDRRNGYTF. The CDR3 DNA follows: TGTGCCAGCAGTGAAGACAGGCGAAATGGCTACACCTTC.

The table lists this clone with a few counts. V usage is TRBV27 and J usage is TRBJ1-2; TRBD1 matches 7 bases. Germline V lookup: CDR1 MNHEY, CDR2 SMNVEV (reference sequence). V shed 8 bases, J shed 2 bases, and the junction held 8 bases outside the gene matches. The CDR3 is 14 amino acids. CDR3 loop: CASCPSRGNYGYTF. The CDR3 DNA is TGTGCCAGCTGCCCTTCCAGGGGGAACTATGGCTACACCTTC.

The chain is built from TRBV3-1 (or the pseudogene TRBV3-2) and TRBJ1-5, with TRBD1 as a possible D gene (6 bases). The CDR3 is made up of 16 amino acids. Germline CDR1 reads LGHDT; CDR2 reads YNNKEL (reference sequence). Trimming stripped 3 bases from V and 2 bases from J, with 14 bases between. The CDR3 loop reads CASSQQGYGGNQPQHF. CDR3 coding DNA: TGTGCCAGCAGCCAGCAGGGGTATGGCGGCAATCAGCCCCAGCATTTT.

V gene TRBV7-2 combines with J gene TRBJ1-5; D remains ambiguous. The germline CDR1 and CDR2 sequences are SGHTA and FQGNSA. Deletions cut 5 bases from V and 1 base from J, with 9 bases between. The CDR3 sequence is 14 residues long. In nucleotides, the CDR3 is TGTGCCAGCAGCGCGTGGGAGAGCAATCAGCCCCAGCATTTT. Encoded protein: CASSAWESNQPQHF. Full variable domain (remainder filled in from reference TRBV7-2 and TRBJ1-5): GAGVSQSPSNKVTEKGKDVELRCDPISGHTALYWYRQSLGQGLEFLIYFQGNSAPDKSGLPSDRFSAERTGGSVSTLTIQRTQQEDSAVYLCASSAWESNQPQHFGDGTRLSIL.

The genes are TRBV11-2 and TRBJ1-2; 8 bases map to TRBD1. CDR3 length equals 15 residues. Germline CDR1 is SGHAT and CDR2 is FQNNGV. V was pared by 5 bases and J by 6 bases, with 11 bases of the junction left unmatched. For the CDR3, the DNA is TGTGCCAGCAGCCCTAGGGGCGCGACAGGGGATGGCTACACCTTC. Translated: CASSPRGATGDGYTF.

The chain recombines TRBV5-1 with TRBJ1-1; 10 bases are a match to TRBD1. Germline CDR1 is SGHRS and CDR2 is YFSETQ. V lost 4 bases, J lost 3 bases, and 12 bases stayed unmatched. The CDR3 sequence is 17 residues long. The CDR3 is CASSPLGQGISHTEAFF. The CDR3 coding sequence is TGCGCCAGCAGCCCCCTGGGACAGGGGATTTCGCACACTGAAGCTTTCTTT.

In its sample, this clone was seen once. Here the CDR3 reads CASTTGPQYNEQFF. Written as DNA, the CDR3 is TGTGCCAGCACCACAGGGCCCCAATACAATGAGCAGTTCTTC. The chain joins TRBV6-5 to TRBJ2-1, with a weak D call TRBD1 (6 bases). This CDR3 comprises 14 residues. CDR1 is MNHEY, CDR2 SVGAGI, per germline. V dropped 7 bases and J dropped 4 bases, with 14 bases sitting between them.

To note about this clone: The same CDR3 also results from other DNA sequences found in this sample. The chain is built from TRBV7-9 and TRBJ1-1, with TRBD1 matching over 7 bases. V lost 0 bases, J lost 0 bases, and 1 base stayed unmatched. This CDR3 is 15 amino acids long. Germline values: CDR1 SEHNR, CDR2 FQNEAQ (reference sequence). CDR3 in amino acids: CASSLAGGLNTEAFF. For the CDR3, the DNA is TGTGCCAGCAGCTTAGCAGGGGGCCTGAACACTGAAGCTTTCTTT.

The gene calls are TRBV7-9 and TRBJ1-1; TRBD1 is a possible D gene (5 bases). This CDR3 contains 14 residues. The germline V and J ends were trimmed by 2 bases and 8 bases, with 15 bases remaining between them. Germline-derived CDR1 and CDR2 are SEHNR and FQNEAQ (reference sequence). The CDR3 nucleotides are TGTGCCAGCAGCTTAACGGACACGCCCCAAGAAGCTTTCTTT. Protein product: CASSLTDTPQEAFF.

The CDR3 protein is CASSPTTGPGELFF. The CDR3 region has the DNA TGTGCCAGCAGCCCGACCACAGGGCCCGGGGAGCTGTTTTTT. This chain uses TRBV7-3 with TRBJ2-2; a weak D match, TRBD1 (6 bases). Germline CDR1 and CDR2: SGHTA and FQGTGA. With 5 bases removed from V and 6 bases from J, the gap between germline ends came to 13 bases. There are 14 residues in the CDR3.

The chain couples TRBV27 to TRBJ1-5, with D unclear. Deletions cut 2 bases from V and 4 bases from J, with 15 bases between. Germline values: CDR1 MNHEY, CDR2 SMNVEV (reference sequence). The CDR3 consists of 16 residues. The CDR3 reads CASSLKFAGINQPQHF. CDR3 nucleotide sequence: TGTGCCAGCAGTTTAAAGTTTGCGGGGATTAATCAGCCCCAGCATTTT.

The genes are TRBV27 and TRBJ1-5; D is uncertain. This CDR3 has 12 amino acids. CDR1 MNHEY and CDR2 SMNVEV come from the germline V gene (reference sequence). The germline V and J ends were trimmed by 6 bases and 6 bases, with 9 bases remaining between them. The CDR3 loop is CASRRRGQPQHF. CDR3 nucleotides: TGTGCCAGCAGAAGAAGAGGTCAGCCCCAGCATTTT.

The chain uses TRBV7-2 and TRBJ2-7; the D gene is possibly TRBD1 (5 bases). The CDR3 runs to 14 residues. The germline V and J ends were trimmed by 6 bases and 0 bases, with 12 bases remaining between them. Looked up from germline, CDR1 is SGHTA and CDR2 is FQGNSA. In DNA, the CDR3 is TGTGCCAGCAGTTATCAGGGAATCTCCTACGAGCAGTACTTC. As protein: CASSYQGISYEQYF.

The chain combines TRBV3-1 (or the pseudogene TRBV3-2) with TRBJ2-2; TRBD1 agrees at 10 bases. After removal of 5 bases from V and 6 bases from J, the junction contained 6 bases not matched to a gene. The CDR3 is 15 amino acids. Germline V gene lookup returns CDR1 LGHDT and CDR2 YNNKEL (reference sequence). CDR3 protein: CASSYGTGVAGELFF. The CDR3 coding sequence is TGTGCCAGCAGCTACGGGACAGGGGTGGCCGGGGAGCTGTTTTTT.

The rearrangement uses TRBV11-1 and TRBJ2-5; perhaps TRBD1 as D (6 bases). The V gene lost 6 bases and the J gene lost 5 bases, with 10 bases spanning the gap. The germline V gene encodes CDR1 SGHAT and CDR2 FQDESV (reference sequence). This CDR3 spans 12 amino acids. CDR3 amino acids: CASRTDSETQYF. The CDR3 DNA sequence: TGTGCCAGCAGGACGGACAGCGAGACCCAGTACTTC.

This clone was recorded once. Other DNA sequences in the sample encode the same CDR3. The chain carries TRBV5-1 and TRBJ1-2; D is unclear. CDR3 length: 13 residues. The germline V and J ends were trimmed by 0 bases and 2 bases, with 5 bases remaining between them. Germline CDR1 is SGHRS and CDR2 is YFSETQ. CDR3 in amino acids: CASSLAGNYGYTF. The DNA for the CDR3 is TGCGCCAGCAGCTTGGCCGGGAACTATGGCTACACCTTC.

This rearrangement joins TRBV24-1 to TRBJ1-3; D is perhaps TRBD1 (5 bases). Trimming cost V 6 bases and J 4 bases, with 15 bases left between them. The CDR3 consists of 15 residues. Looked up from germline, CDR1 is KGHDR and CDR2 is SFDVKD. The CDR3 loop is CATSPQGGTGNTIYF. The CDR3 DNA reads as TGTGCCACCAGTCCCCAGGGAGGGACGGGAAACACCATATATTTT.

The chain has TRBV11-2 and TRBJ2-7, with D tentatively TRBD1 (6 bases). This CDR3 is 16 amino acids long. CDR1 and CDR2 from the germline V gene are SGHAT and FQNNGV. V was shortened by 0 bases and J by 5 bases, with 17 bases between the two germline ends. CDR3 in amino acids: CASSLDLVSTGNEQYF. The CDR3 DNA is TGTGCCAGCAGCTTAGATCTTGTTTCAACAGGGAACGAGCAGTACTTC.

This chain joins TRBV5-6 and TRBJ1-2, with D unresolved. CDR1 is SGHDT, CDR2 YYEEEE, per germline. CDR3 length equals 13 residues. The V end was cut by 6 bases, the J end by 5 bases, with 14 bases between. CDR3 DNA: TGTGCCAGCACCCCCTCCTCCGGGTATGGCTACACCTTC. Its protein product is CASTPSSGYGYTF. Together with reference TRBV5-6 and TRBJ1-2, the CDR3 gives the full variable domain: DAGVTQSPTHLIKTRGQQVTLRCSPKSGHDTVSWYQQALGQGPQFIFQYYEEEERQRGNFPDRFSGHQFPNYSSELNVNALLLGDSALYLCASTPSSGYGYTFGSGTRLTVV.

The rearrangement joins TRBV7-8 to TRBJ1-2, with D hard to call. Trimming stripped 1 base from V and 2 bases from J, with 5 bases between. This CDR3 comprises 13 residues. Germline V gene sequence: CDR1 SGHVS, CDR2 FQNEAQ. CDR3 sequence reads: CASSLGGNYGYTF. In nucleotides, the CDR3 is TGTGCCAGCAGCTTAGGAGGGAACTATGGCTACACCTTC. Together with reference TRBV7-8 and TRBJ1-2, the CDR3 gives the full variable domain: GAGVSQSPRYKVAKRGQDVALRCDPISGHVSLFWYQQALGQGPEFLTYFQNEAQLDKSGLPSDRFFAERPEGSVSTLKIQRTQQEDSAVYLCASSLGGNYGYTFGSGTRLTVV.

J is TRBJ2-4 and V is TRBV5-1; 7 bases agree with TRBD1. V was clipped by 0 bases and J by 6 bases; unmatched bases: 3. This CDR3 contains 14 residues. Germline V gene data show CDR1 as SGHRS and CDR2 as YFSETQ. The CDR3 DNA follows: TGCGCCAGCAGCTTGGGGAGACAGGGAAACATTCAGTACTTC. Its protein is CASSLGRQGNIQYF.

V is TRBV4-1 and J is TRBJ1-2, with D possibly TRBD1 on 6 matching bases. CDR3 size: 14 residues. Germline V CDR1 and CDR2: MGHRA, YSYEKL. The ends were cut back, 6 bases at V and 8 bases at J, with 19 bases in the middle. The CDR3 DNA is TGCGCCAGCAGTGAGCAAGGGGCAGGGGAAGGCTACACCTTC. Its protein product is CASSEQGAGEGYTF.